These 10 T cell receptor beta chains originate from one sample sequenced in a study of OX40 agonist ivuxolimab in advanced cancers. Sequencing was performed with immunoSEQ multiplex PCR; in TCRdb, only in-frame clones are kept and a portion is missing. The table has about 34,000 clones, 80% to 85% seen once; the top ten hold over 1.2%. The sample consisted of CD4+ or CD8+ T cells sorted from blood, taken in a trial of the OX40 agonist ivuxolimab. These receptors came from an adult with an advanced solid tumor such as melanoma, head and neck, liver or kidney cancer.

This chain joins TRBV5-4 and TRBJ1-2; possibly TRBD1 for D (5 bases). CDR1 is SGHNT and CDR2 is YYREEE in the germline V gene (reference sequence). V was clipped by 6 bases and J by 4 bases, with 10 bases between them. The CDR3 is 12 residues long. This chain's CDR3 is CASKARGYGYTF. In DNA form, the CDR3 reads TGTGCCAGCAAGGCTAGGGGCTATGGCTACACCTTC.

CDR3 loop: CASSRLAGGATYEQYF. The CDR3 bases are TGTGCCAGCAGCAGATTAGCGGGAGGGGCAACCTACGAGCAGTACTTC. This sequence joins TRBV5-4 and TRBJ2-7; 11 nucleotides align to TRBD2. The germline V gene encodes CDR1 SGHNT and CDR2 YYREEE (reference sequence). The CDR3 has 16 amino acids. Germline trimming cut 4 bases from V and 2 bases from J; bases unmatched to any gene: 8.

This rearrangement joins TRBV9 to TRBJ2-2; 9 bases are shared with TRBD2. V gave up 0 bases and J gave up 4 bases; unmatched junction bases: 4. The germline V gene encodes CDR1 SGDLS and CDR2 YYNGEE. CDR3 size: 16 residues. The CDR3 is CASSVEGTSTTGELFF. The CDR3 DNA is TGTGCCAGCAGCGTAGAAGGGACTAGCACCACCGGGGAGCTGTTTTTT. Full variable domain (remainder filled in from reference TRBV9 and TRBJ2-2): DSGVTQTPKHLITATGQRVTLRCSPRSGDLSVYWYQQSLDQGLQFLIQYYNGEERAKGNILERFSAQQFPDLHSELNLSSLELGDSALYFCASSVEGTSTTGELFFGEGSRLTVL.

This sequence joins TRBV28 and TRBJ2-1; D is unclear. The CDR3 consists of 14 residues. V was cut by 3 bases and J by 8 bases, with 14 bases left in between. CDR1 and CDR2 (germline): MDHEN, SYDVKM. The CDR3 nucleotides read TGTGCCAGCAGTTTTAACCCAGTAGCCCATGAGCAGTTCTTC. Translation gives CASSFNPVAHEQFF. Together with reference TRBV28 and TRBJ2-1, the CDR3 gives the full variable domain: DVKVTQSSRYLVKRTGEKVFLECVQDMDHENMFWYRQDPGLGLRLIYFSYDVKMKEKGDIPEGYSVSREKKERFSLILESASTNQTSMYLCASSFNPVAHEQFFGPGTRLTVL.

The chain combines TRBV7-2 with TRBJ2-7; D is uncertain. Trimming stripped 2 bases from V and 1 base from J, with 6 bases between. Per germline, CDR1 SGHTA and CDR2 FQGNSA. The CDR3 is 13 residues long. The CDR3: CASSLPPSYEQYF. In nucleotides, the CDR3 is TGTGCCAGCAGCTTACCTCCGTCCTACGAGCAGTACTTC.

This clone is a singleton in its sample. The same CDR3 can be traced to other DNA sequences in this sample. Written as DNA, the CDR3 is TGTGCTAGTGGCCTTTCGAGGCCCGGGGCTTTCTTT. Residues: CASGLSRPGAFF. This chain uses TRBV12-5 with TRBJ1-1; unclear D gene. V gave up 6 bases and J gave up 11 bases, with 16 bases separating them. The CDR3 spans 12 residues. Germline V CDR1 and CDR2: LGHNT, FRNRAP.

The gene calls are TRBV5-1 and TRBJ2-1; the match to TRBD1 covers 9 bases. The CDR3 is 14 residues long. The germline CDR1 and CDR2 sequences are SGHRS and YFSETQ. J gave up 5 bases and V 4 bases, and 4 bases lay outside the gene matches. CDR3 amino acids: CASSARTGDNEQFF. The DNA for the CDR3 is TGCGCCAGCAGCGCAAGGACAGGGGACAATGAGCAGTTCTTC. Using reference TRBV5-1 and TRBJ2-1 for the parts outside the CDR3, the full variable domain is KAGVTQTPRYLIKTRGQQVTLSCSPISGHRSVSWYQQTPGQGLQFLFEYFSETQRNKGNFPGRFSGRQFSNSRSEMNVSTLELGDSALYLCASSARTGDNEQFFGPGTRLTVL.

The chain uses TRBV19 and TRBJ1-3; D perhaps matches TRBD1 (5 bases). The CDR3 has 14 amino acids. Germline-derived CDR1 and CDR2 are LNHDA and SQIVND (reference sequence). V was cut by 3 bases and J by 3 bases, with 9 bases left in between. The DNA for the CDR3 is TGTGCCAGTAGTATGGGGGGAAGTGGAAACACCATATATTTT. It encodes CASSMGGSGNTIYF. Using reference TRBV19 and TRBJ1-3 for the parts outside the CDR3, the full variable domain is DGGITQSPKYLFRKEGQNVTLSCEQNLNHDAMYWYRQDPGQGLRLIYYSQIVNDFQKGDIAEGYSVSREKKESFPLTVTSAQKNPTAFYLCASSMGGSGNTIYFGEGSWLTVV.

This clone is medium-sized. This sequence joins TRBV12-5 and TRBJ1-2, with 9 bases matching TRBD1. Germline-derived CDR1 and CDR2 are LGHNT and FRNRAP. Trimming removed 2 bases from V and 10 bases from J; junction bases left unmatched: 5. The CDR3 sequence is 13 residues long. DNA of the CDR3: TGTGCTAGTGGTTTGTGGGACAGGGTTTCCTACACCTTC. Amino acids: CASGLWDRVSYTF.

This clone was seen only a few times. This chain links TRBV7-2 with TRBJ2-5; unclear D gene. Germline CDR1 is SGHTA and CDR2 is FQGNSA. CDR3 length: 15 residues. The ends were cut back, 3 bases at V and 4 bases at J, with 15 bases in the middle. CDR3 loop: CASSFLDNLGETQYF. The DNA for the CDR3 is TGTGCCAGCAGCTTTCTCGACAACTTAGGAGAGACCCAGTACTTC.